These 8 T cell receptor beta chains originate from one sample sequenced in a study of beta chain features in type 1 diabetes. Expressed TCRB transcripts got sequenced, as all isolated RNA was reverse transcribed. The table came from immunoSEQ multiplex PCR; TCRdb's copy has only in-frame clones and leaves some out. The sample contains nearly 350,000 clones, 8% of which appear only once. Sequencing input: central memory CD4+ T cells from blood. The origin of the receptors is a woman aged 18-35 years in good health.

V usage is TRBV11-2 and J usage is TRBJ2-7; unclear D gene. CDR3 size: 15 residues. V lost 4 bases, J lost 1 base, and 14 bases lay in between. Germline-derived CDR1 and CDR2 are SGHAT and FQNNGV. The CDR3 loop reads CASSSSSWLSYEQYF. DNA of the CDR3: TGTGCCAGCAGCTCTTCTTCCTGGCTATCCTACGAGCAGTACTTC.

There are a few counts of this clone. The chain links TRBV18 to TRBJ2-1; D unclear. Germline CDR1 reads KGHSH; CDR2 reads LQKENI. V dropped 0 bases and J dropped 5 bases, with 14 bases sitting between them. The CDR3 runs 16 residues. Here the CDR3 reads CASSPPTAEPHNEQFF. CDR3 bases: TGTGCCAGCTCACCACCGACTGCGGAACCTCACAATGAGCAGTTCTTC.

This clone has a count of ten or more. This chain links TRBV5-6 with TRBJ2-3; D call uncertain. V lost 2 bases, J lost 7 bases, and 20 bases lay in between. Germline assignment: CDR1 SGHDT and CDR2 YYEEEE. The CDR3 spans 16 residues. The CDR3 is CASSFSGTRSLNTQYF. CDR3 bases: TGTGCCAGCAGCTTCTCCGGCACCCGGTCGTTGAATACGCAGTATTTT.

The chain is built from TRBV19 and TRBJ2-3, with TRBD2 matching over 11 bases. The CDR3 has 15 amino acids. The trim removed 5 bases at V and 5 bases at J, leaving 6 bases unmatched. Per the germline V gene, CDR1 is LNHDA and CDR2 is SQIVND (reference sequence). CDR3 amino acids: CASSALAGVKDTQYF. The CDR3 region has the DNA TGTGCCAGTAGTGCACTAGCGGGAGTAAAAGATACGCAGTATTTT. Looking up the rest from reference TRBV19 and TRBJ2-3 gives the full variable domain: DGGITQSPKYLFRKEGQNVTLSCEQNLNHDAMYWYRQDPGQGLRLIYYSQIVNDFQKGDIAEGYSVSREKKESFPLTVTSAQKNPTAFYLCASSALAGVKDTQYFGPGTRLTVL.

The V and J genes are TRBV5-6 and TRBJ2-7; D remains unclear. Germline CDR1 reads SGHDT; CDR2 reads YYEEEE. The CDR3 runs to 14 residues. With 4 bases removed from V and 1 base from J, the gap between germline ends came to 12 bases. CDR3 protein: CASSRIGPSYEQYF. CDR3 nucleotides: TGTGCCAGCAGCCGAATTGGACCGTCCTACGAGCAGTACTTC.

The chain carries TRBV2 and TRBJ1-5; D uncertain. V gave up 6 bases and J gave up 6 bases, with 12 bases separating them. The CDR3 has 13 residues. Germline V gives CDR1 SNHLY, CDR2 FYNNEI. CDR3 in DNA: TGTGCCAGCAGCCCGGACGTCTCTCAGCCCCAGCATTTT. Protein product: CASSPDVSQPQHF.

This clone was found a few times. Distinct nucleotide sequences in the sample also encode this CDR3. The rearrangement uses TRBV7-2 and TRBJ1-1, with D perhaps matching TRBD1 (6 bases). The CDR3 has 13 residues. V was cut by 4 bases and J by 4 bases, with 10 bases left in between. Looked up from germline, CDR1 is SGHTA and CDR2 is FQGNSA. This CDR3 is CASSSQGSTEAFF. In nucleotides, the CDR3 is TGTGCCAGCAGCTCCCAGGGGAGCACTGAAGCTTTCTTT. Looking up the rest from reference TRBV7-2 and TRBJ1-1 gives the full variable domain: GAGVSQSPSNKVTEKGKDVELRCDPISGHTALYWYRQSLGQGLEFLIYFQGNSAPDKSGLPSDRFSAERTGGSVSTLTIQRTQQEDSAVYLCASSSQGSTEAFFGQGTRLTVV.

This clone was recorded at least ten times. This rearrangement joins TRBV7-2 to TRBJ2-7; 11 bases agree with TRBD2. Germline lookup yields CDR1 SGHTA and CDR2 FQGNSA. V gave up 3 bases and J gave up 2 bases; unmatched junction bases: 3. The CDR3 extends over 15 amino acids. CDR3 residues: CASSFLTSGAYEQYF. In DNA, the CDR3 is TGTGCCAGCAGCTTTTTGACTAGCGGGGCCTACGAGCAGTACTTC.